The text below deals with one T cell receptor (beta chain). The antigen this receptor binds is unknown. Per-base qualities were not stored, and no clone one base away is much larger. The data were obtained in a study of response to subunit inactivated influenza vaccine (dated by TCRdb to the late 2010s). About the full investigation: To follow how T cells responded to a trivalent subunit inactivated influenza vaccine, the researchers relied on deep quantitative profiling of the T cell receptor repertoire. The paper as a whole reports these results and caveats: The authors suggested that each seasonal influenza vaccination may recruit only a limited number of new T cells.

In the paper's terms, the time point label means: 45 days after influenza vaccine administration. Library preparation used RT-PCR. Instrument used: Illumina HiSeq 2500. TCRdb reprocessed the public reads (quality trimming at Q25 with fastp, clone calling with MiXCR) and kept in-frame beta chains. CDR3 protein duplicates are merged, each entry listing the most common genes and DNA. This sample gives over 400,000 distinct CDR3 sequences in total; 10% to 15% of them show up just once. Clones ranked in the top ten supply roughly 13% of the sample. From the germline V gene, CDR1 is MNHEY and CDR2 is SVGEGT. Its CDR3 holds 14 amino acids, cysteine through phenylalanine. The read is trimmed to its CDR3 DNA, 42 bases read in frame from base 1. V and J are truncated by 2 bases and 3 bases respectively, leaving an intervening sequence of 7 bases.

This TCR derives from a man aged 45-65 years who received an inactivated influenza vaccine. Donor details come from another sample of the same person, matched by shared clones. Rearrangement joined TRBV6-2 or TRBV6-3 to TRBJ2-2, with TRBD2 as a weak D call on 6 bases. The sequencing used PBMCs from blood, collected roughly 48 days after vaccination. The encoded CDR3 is CASSYGGYTGELFF. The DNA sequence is TGTGCCAGCAGTTACGGGGGGTACACCGGGGAGCTGTTTTTT.